The 13 T cell receptor beta chains in this list originate from one sample, sequenced in a study of metastatic and nonmetastatic thyroid tumors. Using MiXCR, TCRdb re-called clones from the PCR reads. The sample has more than 12,000 clones; 3% to 4.5% are singletons. Until they underwent thyroid surgery, no patient had received any treatment. The sample was tumor tissue. The origin of the receptors is a female donor with papillary thyroid cancer or a benign thyroid nodule (not recorded which). Some clones in this sample may be carry-over from other donors' samples.

This clone was observed a handful of times. The V call is TRBV20-1, the J call TRBJ2-7; 12 bases agree with TRBD2. V was pared by 5 bases and J by 0 bases, with 5 bases of the junction left unmatched. This CDR3 is built from 15 residues. Germline CDR1 is DFQATT and CDR2 is SNEGSKA (reference sequence). The CDR3 is CSASRTSGASYEQYF. As DNA, the CDR3 is TGCAGTGCTTCACGGACTAGCGGGGCCTCCTACGAGCAGTACTTC.

In this sample, this clone turned up a few times. The chain joins TRBV20-1 to TRBJ1-2, with D unclear. Trimming stripped 0 bases from V and 4 bases from J, with 18 bases between. This CDR3 is built from 16 residues. The germline V gene encodes CDR1 DFQATT and CDR2 SNEGSKA (reference sequence). The DNA of the CDR3 is TGCAGTGCTAGAGATGTTACGGGGAGGATTACCTATGGCTACACCTTC. This translates into CSARDVTGRITYGYTF.

The chain combines TRBV28 with TRBJ1-2; TRBD1 matches at 7 bases. The J segment lost 2 bases and the V segment lost 5 bases, leaving 14 bases of the junction unmatched. Germline CDR1 is MDHEN and CDR2 is SYDVKM. The CDR3 sequence is 17 residues long. CDR3 bases: TGTGCCAGCAGTCTCTCGTGGCTGGACAGGCGAAACTATGGCTACACCTTC. The encoded protein is CASSLSWLDRRNYGYTF.

This clone was observed a few times. The V and J genes are TRBV7-2 and TRBJ1-5, with TRBD1 identical over 7 bases. The CDR3 has 14 amino acids. V lost 5 bases to trimming and J lost 1 base; unmatched junction nucleotides: 2. Germline assignment: CDR1 SGHTA and CDR2 FQGNSA. The CDR3 nucleotides are TGTGCCAGCAGCCTGGGACAGAGCAATCAGCCCCAGCATTTT. Its protein is CASSLGQSNQPQHF.

A few counts support this clone. The V call is TRBV19, the J call TRBJ1-2; D is ambiguous. The CDR3 loop spans 13 amino acids. Germline V lookup: CDR1 LNHDA, CDR2 SQIVND (reference sequence). V shed 6 bases and J shed 4 bases, with 12 bases lying between them. The CDR3: CASSLTAGYGYTF. CDR3 DNA: TGTGCCAGTAGCCTGACGGCTGGCTATGGCTACACCTTC.

This clone appeared a few times. The J gene is TRBJ1-1, the V gene TRBV28; 9 bases match TRBD1. The germline V gene has CDR1 MDHEN and CDR2 SYDVKM. CDR3 length: 15 residues. The ends lost 0 bases at V and 3 bases at J; junction bases unmatched: 2. This chain's CDR3 is CASSLWGQGYTEAFF. Written as DNA, the CDR3 is TGTGCCAGCAGTTTATGGGGACAGGGCTACACTGAAGCTTTCTTT.

This clone turned up a few times. The chain carries TRBV12-3 or TRBV12-4 and TRBJ1-2, with D tentatively TRBD1 (5 bases). V was pared by 6 bases and J by 3 bases, with 14 bases between. The CDR3 covers 14 residues. The CDR3 region has the DNA TGTGCCAGCAGCGGAGGGGCCGCGGACTATGGCTACACCTTC. Its protein is CASSGGAADYGYTF.

This clone showed up just a few times. The V call is TRBV6-1, the J call TRBJ2-7; 12 bases agree with TRBD1. V trimming: 4 bases; J trimming: 7 bases; junction bases outside the gene matches: 5. The CDR3 has 14 amino acids. Germline V gene lookup returns CDR1 MNHNS and CDR2 SASEGT. CDR3 sequence: CASSGGQGAGEQYF. For the CDR3, the DNA is TGTGCCAGCAGTGGGGGACAGGGGGCGGGAGAGCAGTACTTC.

The rearrangement uses TRBV28 and TRBJ2-7, with D possibly being TRBD1 (7 bases). Looked up from germline, CDR1 is MDHEN and CDR2 is SYDVKM. The length of the CDR3 is 13 residues. Trimming removed 0 bases from V and 12 bases from J, with 15 bases in between. Written as DNA, the CDR3 is TGTGCCAGCAGTTTATGGTTTGGGCAGGGGGGGTACTTC. Translated, it gives CASSLWFGQGGYF.

The chain couples TRBV11-2 to TRBJ2-3; D gene uncertain. Germline V lookup: CDR1 SGHAT, CDR2 FQNNGV. This CDR3 region has 13 residues. The V gene lost 3 bases and the J gene lost 4 bases, with 8 bases spanning the gap. CDR3 loop: CASSLSGPDTQYF. The CDR3 DNA follows: TGTGCCAGCAGCTTGTCCGGGCCAGATACGCAGTATTTT.

This clone was found a few times. The J gene is TRBJ1-1, the V gene TRBV6-4; no reliable D call. Deletions cut 3 bases from V and 4 bases from J, with 9 bases between. Germline V gene data show CDR1 as MRHNA and CDR2 as SNTAGT. The CDR3 length is 13 residues. CDR3 bases: TGTGCCAGCAGTGAGACGGCGGTCACTGAAGCTTTCTTT. Translation: CASSETAVTEAFF.

This clone was observed a few times. This same CDR3 is encoded by further DNA sequences in the sample. The CDR3 DNA is TGTGCCAGCAGTTTTAGAGGTTCCTACGAGCAGTACTTC. Amino acids: CASSFRGSYEQYF. The rearrangement uses TRBV28 and TRBJ2-7; D unclear. CDR3 length: 13 residues. V was trimmed by 3 bases and J by 1 base, leaving 7 bases between them. CDR1 MDHEN and CDR2 SYDVKM come from the germline V gene.

This clone was seen repeatedly, ten times or more. The chain couples TRBV30 to TRBJ2-1; D gene uncertain. Germline CDR1 is GTSNPN and CDR2 is SVGIG (reference sequence). This CDR3 has 13 amino acids. V was trimmed by 2 bases and J by 6 bases, leaving 11 bases between them. CDR3 in DNA: TGTGCCTGGAGTATAACCCAAGTCAATGAGCAGTTCTTC. It yields the protein CAWSITQVNEQFF. Based on the CDR3 plus reference TRBV30 and TRBJ2-1, the full variable domain is SQTIHQWPATLVQPVGSPLSLECTVEGTSNPNLYWYRQAAGRGLQLLFYSVGIGQISSEVPQNLSASRPQDRQFILSSKKLLLSDSGFYLCAWSITQVNEQFFGPGTRLTVL.